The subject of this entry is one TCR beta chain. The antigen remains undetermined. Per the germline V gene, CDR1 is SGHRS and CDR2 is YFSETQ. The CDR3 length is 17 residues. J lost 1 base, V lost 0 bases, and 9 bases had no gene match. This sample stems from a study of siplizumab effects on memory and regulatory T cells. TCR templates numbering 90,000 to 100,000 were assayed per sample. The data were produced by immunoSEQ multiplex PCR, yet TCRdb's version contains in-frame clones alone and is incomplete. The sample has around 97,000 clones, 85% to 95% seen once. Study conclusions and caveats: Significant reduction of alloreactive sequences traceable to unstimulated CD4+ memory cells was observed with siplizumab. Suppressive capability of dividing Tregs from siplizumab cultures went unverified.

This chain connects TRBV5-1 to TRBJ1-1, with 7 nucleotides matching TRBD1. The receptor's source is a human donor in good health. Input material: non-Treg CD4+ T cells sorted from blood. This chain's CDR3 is CASSLGQGRRENTEAFF. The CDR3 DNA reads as TGCGCCAGCAGCTTGGGACAGGGCCGTAGGGAGAACACTGAAGCTTTCTTT.